This T cell receptor beta chain stems from a study of blood T cells in healthy people across ages. The ends were cut back, 0 bases at V and 6 bases at J, with 7 bases in the middle. CDR1 is SGHRS and CDR2 is YFSETQ in the germline V gene. This CDR3 is 13 amino acids long. Healthy Russian Caucasian donors spanned ages roughly 6 to 90 years. Per sample, extraction of total RNA gave at least 5.5 micrograms in every case. For the second PCR, which ran for about 6 to 11 cycles, a sample-barcoded 5' primer and a J-beta primer mix were used. Every molecule of cDNA carried a tag from a template-switch adaptor with 12 random nucleotides. TCRdb used MiXCR to reprocess the 5' RACE reads, holding one entry per CDR3 protein. Altogether about 1,000,000 distinct CDR3 sequences are present, 40% to 50% being singletons, with the ten largest covering approximately 20%. This clonotype was counted only a few times. What it binds is not known.

Study-wide points: The CMV status of each donor remained undetermined, and this could have confounded shifts in expanded clonotypes.

Sequencing was done on a sample of blood. The gene calls are TRBV5-1 and TRBJ2-1; D gene unclear. This receptor was identified in a woman in her fifties or sixties in good health. The CDR3 is CASSLVPSNEQFF. DNA of the CDR3: TGCGCCAGCAGCTTGGTCCCAAGCAATGAGCAGTTCTTC.